This TCR beta chain was obtained from a study of T cells in Graves' hyperthyroidism and ophthalmopathy. About the study: The authors collected peripheral blood at initial diagnosis, before any treatment. Study findings and constraints: In the analysis, a 13 V-J model separated ophthalmopathy from stable hyperthyroidism. Model predictions of ophthalmopathy came a median 6.5 months before onset.

The table lists this clonotype with many counts. The antigen is unknown. The diagnostic basis comprised clinical symptoms, serum thyroxine and TRAb, thyroid ultrasound and orbital computed tomography. RNA transcripts yielded amplified TCR beta CDR3 regions. RT-PCR in the first round (using the HTBI primer set) targeted the TCR CDR3. TCRdb re-called the multiplex PCR reads through MiXCR, storing one row per CDR3 protein. Of about 350,000 distinct CDR3 sequences in the sample, about 14% are singletons; the top ten hold under 30%. Sequencing was done on a sample of blood. The receptor comes from a woman aged 30 to 39 with Graves' hyperthyroidism.

The CDR3 DNA reads TGTGCCAGCAGAATACAGGGACAAGGCAATCAGCCCCAGCATTTT. Residues: CASRIQGQGNQPQHF. This chain uses TRBV28 with TRBJ1-5, with D perhaps TRBD1 (6 bases). V shed 6 bases and J shed 2 bases, with 14 bases lying between them. The CDR3 has 15 residues. Germline lookup yields CDR1 MDHEN and CDR2 SYDVKM.